The source of this T cell receptor (beta chain) is a study of vaccination and CD4 T cells after COVID-19. In the study overall: Each control was exposed to a CEFX pool, an HIV-1 Nef pool, or no peptide at all.

Sample treatment: roughly 11-day PBMC culture with coronavirus spike peptide pools or control peptides (ViraFEST assay). Samples of CD4+ T cells were obtained from the unexposed donor before the COVID-19 pandemic (2011-2018). ViraFEST grew antigen-specific T cells using peptide pools, then sequenced TCRs. CDR1 is DFQATT and CDR2 is SNEGSKA in the germline V gene (reference sequence). The CDR3 consists of 15 residues. With 6 bases removed from V and 3 bases from J, the gap between germline ends came to 18 bases. Sequencing of cultured CD4+ T cell DNA used the Oncomine TCR Beta short-read assay. Via MiXCR, TCRdb re-called the PCR reads, giving one row per CDR3 protein. Of about 5,700 distinct CDR3 sequences in the sample, 34% were seen once. On this clonotype itself: Its antigen is unknown.

The gene calls are TRBV20-1 and TRBJ1-5; perhaps TRBD1 as D (5 bases). Sequenced input: CD4+ T cells from blood, cultured in vitro. The clonotype was recovered from a human donor in good health. CDR3 amino acids: CSAVKLAGHNQPQHF. The CDR3 DNA follows: TGCAGTGCCGTCAAACTTGCCGGACACAATCAGCCCCAGCATTTT.